This T cell receptor (beta chain) comes out of a study of cytomegalovirus exposure and HLA in healthy donors. This clone has just a few counts. Its antigen is not known. Donors in the study were healthy people who gave bone marrow. Study-level points and caveats: At a 0.05 false discovery rate, a later analysis found around 17,000 TCR beta sequences to be associated with HLA alleles.

The PCR used 60 Vbeta and 13 Jbeta primers. Generated by immunoSEQ multiplex PCR, the TCRdb table keeps only in-frame clones and is missing some. The table has tens of thousands of clones, about 84% seen once; the top ten hold less than 7%. V dropped 3 bases and J dropped 1 base, with 6 bases sitting between them. The CDR3 contains 13 residues. Germline values: CDR1 SGHNT, CDR2 YENEEA. This clonotype originated in a male donor in good health and CMV-seronegative. This sequence joins TRBV11-3 and TRBJ1-1; no clear D. The material sequenced was PBMCs. CDR3 amino acids: CASSFGANTEAFF. In nucleotides, the CDR3 is TGTGCCAGCAGCTTTGGAGCGAACACTGAAGCTTTCTTT.